These 9 T cell receptor beta chains came from one sample sequenced in a study of blood T cell repertoires in COVID-19. TCRdb's copy holds only in-frame clones and misses some; the assay was immunoSEQ multiplex PCR. Of approximately 400,000 clones listed, roughly nine tenths are singletons. Source material: PBMCs or T cells enriched from blood (not recorded which). The receptors here all came from a woman aged 40-49 years who had been exposed to COVID-19.

This clone was counted once. V usage is TRBV4-2 and J usage is TRBJ1-5; D is uncertain. Germline assignment: CDR1 LGHNA and CDR2 YNFKEQ. Trimming pared 10 bases from V and 5 bases from J, leaving 15 bases between. The CDR3 sequence is 13 residues long. CDR3 nucleotides: TGTGCCACCAAAGGAGGCGACGATCAGCCCCAGCATTTT. This sequence encodes CATKGGDDQPQHF.

The chain combines TRBV6-4 with TRBJ1-1; D gene ambiguous. The ends were cut back, 0 bases at V and 11 bases at J, with 13 bases in the middle. Per the germline V gene, CDR1 is MRHNA and CDR2 is SNTAGT. The CDR3 consists of 13 residues. The CDR3 loop is CASSDSGRGEAFF. The CDR3 coding sequence is TGTGCCAGCAGTGACTCCGGTAGAGGTGAGGCTTTCTTT.

This chain connects TRBV19 to TRBJ1-5; D is perhaps TRBD1 (6 bases). This CDR3 comprises 16 residues. V was trimmed by 5 bases and J by 3 bases, leaving 17 bases between them. Germline CDR1 is LNHDA and CDR2 is SQIVND (reference sequence). CDR3 in amino acids: CASSPRGGAANQPQHF. CDR3 DNA sequence: TGTGCCAGTAGTCCGAGGGGGGGCGCCGCCAATCAGCCCCAGCATTTT.

This clone has just one count. The chain carries TRBV7-2 and TRBJ2-7; D may be TRBD1 (6 bases). V lost 1 base to trimming and J lost 3 bases, with 16 bases between them. Germline V lookup: CDR1 SGHTA, CDR2 FQGNSA. This CDR3 spans 16 amino acids. CDR3 in DNA: TGTGCCAGCAGCTTAGACCTTCCCAGGGGAATCTACGAGCAGTACTTC. Residues: CASSLDLPRGIYEQYF. The whole variable domain, filled in from reference TRBV7-2 and TRBJ2-7, reads GAGVSQSPSNKVTEKGKDVELRCDPISGHTALYWYRQSLGQGLEFLIYFQGNSAPDKSGLPSDRFSAERTGGSVSTLTIQRTQQEDSAVYLCASSLDLPRGIYEQYFGPGTRLTVT.

The rearrangement links TRBV5-4 to TRBJ1-3; D not certain. The ends were cut back, 0 bases at V and 0 bases at J, with 10 bases in the middle. CDR1 is SGHNT and CDR2 is YYREEE in the germline V gene (reference sequence). The CDR3 consists of 16 residues. In DNA form, the CDR3 reads TGTGCCAGCAGCTTGGGTTCGCGTAGCTCTGGAAACACCATATATTTT. This translates into CASSLGSRSSGNTIYF.

This clone was observed once. The gene calls are TRBV7-3 and TRBJ1-1, with 7 bases fitting TRBD1. CDR3 length: 18 residues. Germline assignment: CDR1 SGHTA and CDR2 FQGTGA. V trimming: 2 bases; J trimming: 5 bases; junction bases outside the gene matches: 17. CDR3 sequence reads: CASSLAPWQGDGDTEAFF. CDR3 nucleotides: TGTGCCAGCAGCTTAGCCCCGTGGCAGGGGGATGGGGATACTGAAGCTTTCTTT.

This chain connects TRBV19 to TRBJ1-2, with 10 bases matching TRBD1. Germline V gene lookup returns CDR1 LNHDA and CDR2 SQIVND (reference sequence). V was clipped by 5 bases and J by 4 bases; unmatched bases: 13. CDR3 length equals 17 residues. CDR3 in DNA: TGTGCCAGTAGTTCCCCGACAGGGGGCTCGGTCATCTATGGCTACACCTTC. Its translation is CASSSPTGGSVIYGYTF. The whole variable domain, filled in from reference TRBV19 and TRBJ1-2, reads DGGITQSPKYLFRKEGQNVTLSCEQNLNHDAMYWYRQDPGQGLRLIYYSQIVNDFQKGDIAEGYSVSREKKESFPLTVTSAQKNPTAFYLCASSSPTGGSVIYGYTFGSGTRLTVV.

The rearrangement joins TRBV29-1 to TRBJ1-2, with 7 bases identical to TRBD1. CDR1 SQVTM and CDR2 ANQGSEA come from the germline V gene. This CDR3 comprises 13 residues. The V gene end was trimmed by 8 bases and the J gene end by 5 bases; junction bases not matched to a gene: 11. CDR3 amino acids: CSTDETGRYGYTF. DNA of the CDR3: TGCAGCACCGACGAGACAGGGAGGTATGGCTACACCTTC.

V usage is TRBV9 and J usage is TRBJ2-1; D remains unclear. V was clipped by 0 bases and J by 3 bases, with 13 bases between them. Germline assignment: CDR1 SGDLS and CDR2 YYNGEE. This CDR3 has 16 amino acids. CDR3 nucleotide sequence: TGTGCCAGCAGCGTAGAAGCAGGTGAGAACTACAATGAGCAGTTCTTC. This codes for CASSVEAGENYNEQFF.